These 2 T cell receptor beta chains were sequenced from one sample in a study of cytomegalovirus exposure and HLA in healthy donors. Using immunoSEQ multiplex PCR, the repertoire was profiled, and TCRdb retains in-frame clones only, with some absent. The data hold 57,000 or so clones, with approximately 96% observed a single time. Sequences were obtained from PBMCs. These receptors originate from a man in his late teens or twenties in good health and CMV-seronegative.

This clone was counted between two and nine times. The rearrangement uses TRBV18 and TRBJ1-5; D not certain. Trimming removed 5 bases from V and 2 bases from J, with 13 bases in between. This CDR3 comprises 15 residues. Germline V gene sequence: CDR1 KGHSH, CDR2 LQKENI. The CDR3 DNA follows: TGTGCCAGCTCATCTAGCGGCGGGGGCAATCAGCCCCAGCATTTT. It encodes CASSSSGGGNQPQHF.

CDR3 nucleotides: TGTGCCAGCAGTTTAGGCACTAGCGGGGTCAATGAGCAGTTCTTC. The encoded protein is CASSLGTSGVNEQFF. The chain links TRBV27 to TRBJ2-1; 10 bases align to TRBD2. Germline loops: CDR1 MNHEY, CDR2 SMNVEV (reference sequence). V was clipped by 2 bases and J by 6 bases; unmatched bases: 4. The CDR3 loop spans 15 amino acids.